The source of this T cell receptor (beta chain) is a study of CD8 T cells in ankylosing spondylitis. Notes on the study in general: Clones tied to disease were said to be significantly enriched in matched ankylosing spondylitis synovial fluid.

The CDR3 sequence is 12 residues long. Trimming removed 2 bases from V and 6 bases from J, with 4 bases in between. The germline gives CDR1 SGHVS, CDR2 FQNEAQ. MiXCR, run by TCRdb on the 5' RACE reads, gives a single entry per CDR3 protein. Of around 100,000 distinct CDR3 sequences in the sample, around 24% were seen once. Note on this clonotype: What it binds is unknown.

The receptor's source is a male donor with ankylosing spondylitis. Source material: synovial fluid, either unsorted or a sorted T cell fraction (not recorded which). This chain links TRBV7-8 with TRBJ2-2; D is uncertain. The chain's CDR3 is CASSLKAGELFF. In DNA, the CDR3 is TGTGCCAGCAGCTTAAAGGCCGGGGAGCTGTTTTTT.